Given below is one TCR beta chain in context. What it binds is not known. This sample was taken from a study of CD8 T cells in ankylosing spondylitis. TCRdb ran MiXCR on the 5' RACE reads and lists one entry per CDR3 protein. Of about 360,000 distinct CDR3 sequences listed, over 12% were seen once; the top ten hold around 1%. Findings and limits, study-wide: A number of the motif variants had already been described in reactive arthritis synovial fluid and blood.

The germline V gene has CDR1 SGHRS and CDR2 YFSETQ. The trim removed 6 bases at V and 3 bases at J, leaving 8 bases unmatched. The CDR3 extends over 16 amino acids. The rearrangement uses TRBV5-1 and TRBJ2-1; 11 bases agree with TRBD2. The TCR originated in a male donor with ankylosing spondylitis or in good health (not recorded which). The sample was blood, either unsorted or a sorted T cell fraction (not recorded which). The CDR3 sequence: CASTILAGGLYNEQFF. DNA for the CDR3: TGCGCCAGCACCATCCTAGCGGGAGGCCTCTACAATGAGCAGTTCTTC.